This T cell receptor beta chain was identified during a study of cytomegalovirus exposure and HLA in healthy donors (dated by TCRdb to 2016 to 2017). Background for the entire study: In an earlier analysis of roughly 590 of the donors, under 300 Gb of sequence data and roughly 100 million unique TCR beta sequences from about 180 million T cells were reported. An early release that covered approximately 600 HLA-typed donors contained approximately 300 gigabases of sequencing data and around 80 million unique TCR sequences. Of the roughly 400 genotyped donors, more than 75% were placed in the genetic ancestry cluster associated with self-reported Caucasian donors. The study was designed to test whether signatures of past pathogen exposure could be identified by cataloging public T cell receptors. The study used immunosequencing to profile the T cell repertoires of under 700 subjects and linked those repertoires to cytomegalovirus serostatus. In addition to the first cohort of around 670 subjects, a separate validation cohort of approximately 130 different subjects was used. To predict cytomegalovirus infection status, the study combined high-throughput TCR immunosequencing, statistical association of individual TCRs with disease status, and machine learning. In a later analysis, previously published TCR beta repertoires from more than 500 donors were re-analyzed and high-resolution HLA genotyping was added so that TCR occurrence patterns could be studied. Rather than drawing on any new phenotypic data, the later analysis identified candidate immune exposures from TCR beta sequences and the way those sequences occurred across donors. To decide whether each TCR beta V gene segment behaved as functional or pseudogenic, an earlier analysis of fewer than 750 of the donors relied on high-throughput TCR beta sequencing. Donor age, sex, ethnicity and CMV serostatus were compiled alongside the repertoire data. A later genetic analysis used genome-wide SNP genotypes for about 55% of the 666 donors, treating that subset as a discovery cohort. All discovery cohort repertoires had been generated on a single sequencing platform. HLA typing included class I and class II loci at four-digit resolution. The number of donors typed differed by locus, with about 629-630 for A, B, C, DRB1 and DQB1, about 500 for DQA1, 600 to 610 for DPA1, and some 440 for DPB1. Roughly 5 DR-DQ haplotypes were treated as single units for association and clustering because of strong linkage in the cohort. Among a few hundred genotyped donors of the cohort, an average of around 240,000 unique TCR beta nucleotide sequences were sequenced per donor, 15% to 20% of them non-productive. Study-level results and caveats: Most TCR sequences were observed very rarely across donors, whereas some public TCRs were present in many individuals. A cluster of highly shared sequence variants was judged likely to be a technical artifact of the sequencing pipeline. According to a later analysis, TCR association rates differed among HLA loci, with DRB1 alleles showing the most associated TCRs and HLA-C alleles showing the fewest. HLA typing was unavailable for some donors at each locus, so association tests used only the typed subset. The authors suggested that the approach could potentially be generalized to other disease states and immunological phenotypes. In a later analysis, HLA-associated TCR beta chains showed more clonal expansion and lower generation probabilities than non-associated chains that were equally common. Several of the top co-occurrence clusters appeared to be linked to parvovirus B19, influenza, CMV and Epstein-Barr virus, according to a later analysis. This cohort had only TCR beta chains sequenced, and the lack of alpha or paired-chain data limited which features could be detected. According to a later genetic analysis, donors in an Asian-associated ancestry cluster had fewer N-insertions in productive TCRs than the approximately 710-donor mean. In an earlier analysis of around 600 of the donors, most TCR beta V segments were observed in productive rearrangements about 87% or about 30% of the time, broadly matching IMGT annotations. A few of the identified cytomegalovirus-associated TCR beta chains were confirmed in vitro to be specific for cytomegalovirus antigens. Most CMV-associated TCR beta chains appeared to be HLA-restricted in a later analysis, and the HLA associations seemed to be driven largely by CMV exposure. About 17 rarely observed V segments, including chromosome 9 orphons, were excluded from the earlier analysis of almost 600 of the donors because counts were too low. Because the 87-base-pair reads could not distinguish some IMGT-functional V segments, including TRBV6-2 and TRBV6-3, those segments were excluded. Specific HLA alleles were associated with roughly 16,000 TCR beta sequences at a false discovery rate of 0.05 in a later analysis. Roughly uniform sequencing depth across donors was assumed in presence/absence analyses, although this assumption may not hold. The classifier was reported to diagnose cytomegalovirus status with high specificity and sensitivity in both the original and validation cohorts. The only immune exposure information available for the cohort was CMV serostatus. Correlated functional status among segregating V segments might be attributable to linkage disequilibrium, but an unknown experimental factor could not be ruled out. A further reported finding was that TCR beta sequences accurately predicted the HLA-A and HLA-B alleles for most subjects in the first cohort. In the study, 164 TCR beta chains were listed as associated with cytomegalovirus. In a later genetic analysis, a missense DCLRE1C variant was associated with V-gene and J-gene trimming of TCR beta chains, and the association was replicated in an independent cohort. When HLA alleles, especially DR and DQ, strongly co-occurred, TCR associations were difficult to assign to individual alleles.

Sequences SGHAT (CDR1) and FQNNGV (CDR2) are obtained from the germline V gene. The V and J ends are trimmed by 0 bases and 2 bases, leaving 8 bases between them. The CDR3 holds 15 amino acids from the cysteine to the phenylalanine. CDR3 DNA is the only sequence kept; it has 45 bases, read in frame from the first base. With respect to this clone: There is no known antigen for this receptor. The sample holds no much larger clone one base away, and base qualities are not on file.

Receptors were amplified or captured by the immunoSEQ multiplex PCR assay. A mixture of 60 forward primers for TCR Vbeta segments and 13 reverse primers for TCR Jbeta segments was used in the multiplex PCR. The CDR3 region of rearranged TCR beta genes was amplified from genomic DNA by a multiplex PCR assay. Amplified TCR beta libraries were sequenced as 87-base-pair reads on the Illumina HiSeq System. The paper's data handling went like this. A later analysis tallied tens of millions of unique TCR beta chains across the 666 repertoires, and about 12 million of those chains were shared by two or more donors. Raw reads were error-corrected and collapsed into unique sequences by a nearest-neighbor algorithm in which closely related sequences were merged to remove PCR and sequencing errors. To assign V, D and J gene segments, CDR3 sequences were aligned to IMGT reference sequences. For a sequence to be retained, at least a six-nucleotide match to both a V gene segment and a J gene segment was required. Rearrangements were classified as productive when the CDR3 lacked stop codons and remained in frame with V and J, and all other rearrangements were classified as non-productive. CDR3 was defined by IMGT convention, running from the second conserved V-encoded cysteine to the conserved J-encoded phenylalanine. In an earlier analysis of 500 to 650 of the donors, sequences lacking an unambiguous match to a single V gene segment were excluded. An earlier analysis of almost 600 of the donors classified V segments as functional when productive rearrangements were above 56.7% and as segregating when the standard deviation between donors was above 5%. A statistical classification framework was developed to diagnose cytomegalovirus status using the catalog of TCR beta chain sequences. A later analysis assigned V and J genes by comparing TCR nucleotide sequences with IMGT/GENE-DB human TR gene sequences. A later analysis assigned CDR3 sequences and most-parsimonious VDJ recombination scenarios with the TCRdist pipeline. In a later analysis, each TCR beta chain was defined by its CDR3 amino acid sequence together with its V-gene family, and reads lacking a unique V-gene family were excluded. As a way to deal with suspected cross-contamination and a sequencing artifact, a later analysis dropped more than 500 nucleotide sequences that were highly shared and had low generation probability. For each public chain, a later analysis derived a clonal expansion index from normalized ranks of inferred template counts within each repertoire. A later analysis computed generation probabilities with a VDJ recombination model fitted to out-of-frame rearrangements, and checked the results against IGoR. A later analysis scored TCR-TCR, TCR-HLA and TCR-CMV co-occurrence with hypergeometric tests, applying a repertoire-size bias correction to TCR pairs. A later analysis estimated false discovery rates by permuting HLA or CMV assignments 20 times. A later analysis grouped co-occurring TCRs with DBSCAN, adding TCRdist sequence similarity when clustering within HLA-allele-positive subsets. Co-occurrence clustering excluded repertoires with fewer than 30,000 or more than 120,000 public chains, plus five with anomalous nucleotide sharing. TCRdb limited this immuneACCESS table to in-frame rearrangements with V and J called. A share of clones is missing; checked studies link under half to unresolved V genes, and the rest is unexplained. Clonal size and the V and J genes are those of that table, whereas D and trimming came from the DNA. The table for this sample lists 130,000 or so clones; just under 85% of them were counted only once. The top ten constitute roughly 2.1% of the sample.

The cohort was made up of 500 to 800 healthy bone marrow donors. Cohort members were all nominally healthy when sampled, although unrecorded immune exposures were likely present. The donor was CMV seronegative and was included in the group of 352 seronegative cohort members. A peripheral blood sample was provided by each donor, and peripheral blood mononuclear cells were used for TCR beta sequencing. The Qiagen DNeasy Blood Extraction Kit was used to extract genomic DNA from the blood cell samples. This TCR was recovered from a woman in her thirties or forties in good health and CMV-seronegative. The sequencing sample was made of PBMCs. The sequence joins TRBV11-2 to TRBJ2-1, with TRBD2 tentatively as D gene (6 bases match). This receptor carries the CDR3 CASSLEGGTYNEQFF. In nucleotides, the sequence is TGTGCCAGCAGCTTAGAGGGGGGTACCTACAATGAGCAGTTCTTC.